This TCR beta chain was recorded in a study of blood T cell repertoires in COVID-19. Looking at the study overall: There were acute and convalescent COVID-19 samples, and they came from the United States, Italy and Spain.

Sequenced by immunoSEQ multiplex PCR; TCRdb stores in-frame clones only, minus some. Of about 68,000 clones detected, about 91% appear once; the ten largest clones hold 6% to 7.5%. Germline values: CDR1 SNHLY, CDR2 FYNNEI. Trimming took 11 bases from V and 1 from J; bases not matched to a gene: 7. CDR3 length: 13 residues. The specimen was peripheral blood. The chain is built from TRBV2 and TRBJ2-5; 7 positions match TRBD2. The receptor comes from a man between 35 and 55 years old with COVID-19, enrolled during active disease. CDR3 protein: CASGGLPQETQYF. As DNA, the CDR3 is TGTGCCTCCGGGGGGTTACCCCAAGAGACCCAGTACTTC.